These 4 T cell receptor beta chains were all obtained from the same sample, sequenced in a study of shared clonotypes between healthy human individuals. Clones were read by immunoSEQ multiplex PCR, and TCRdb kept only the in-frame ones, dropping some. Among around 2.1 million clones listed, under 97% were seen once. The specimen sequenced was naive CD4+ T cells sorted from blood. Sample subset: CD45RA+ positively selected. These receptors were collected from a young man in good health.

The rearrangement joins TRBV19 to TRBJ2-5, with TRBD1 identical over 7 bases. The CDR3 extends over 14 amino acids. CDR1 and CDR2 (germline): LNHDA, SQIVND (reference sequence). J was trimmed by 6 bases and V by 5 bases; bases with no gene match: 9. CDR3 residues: CASSRSRDSKTQYF. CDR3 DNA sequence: TGTGCCAGTAGTCGGAGCCGGGACAGCAAGACCCAGTACTTC.

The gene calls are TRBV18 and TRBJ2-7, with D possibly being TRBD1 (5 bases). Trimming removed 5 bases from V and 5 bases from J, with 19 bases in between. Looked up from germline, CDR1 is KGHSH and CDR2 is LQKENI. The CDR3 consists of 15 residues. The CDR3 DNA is TGTGCCAGCTCAAATCAGGGTGCCACACTACACGAGCAGTACTTC. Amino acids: CASSNQGATLHEQYF.

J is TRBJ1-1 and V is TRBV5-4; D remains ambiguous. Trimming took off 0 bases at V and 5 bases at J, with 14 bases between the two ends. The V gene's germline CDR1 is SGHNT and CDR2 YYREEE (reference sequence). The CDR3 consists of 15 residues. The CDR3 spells CASSLGGLGGTEAFF. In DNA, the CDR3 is TGTGCCAGCAGCTTGGGCGGTTTGGGTGGGACTGAAGCTTTCTTT.

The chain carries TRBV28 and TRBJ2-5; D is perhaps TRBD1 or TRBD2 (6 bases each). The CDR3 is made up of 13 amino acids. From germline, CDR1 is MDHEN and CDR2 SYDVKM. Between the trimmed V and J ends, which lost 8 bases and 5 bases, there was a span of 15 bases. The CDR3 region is CASGVGGWETQYF. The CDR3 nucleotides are TGTGCCAGCGGTGTGGGGGGCTGGGAGACCCAGTACTTC.